The clone carrying this T cell receptor beta chain has only a few counts. Its antigen remains unidentified. The data were taken from a study of blood T cells in healthy people across ages. Germline V CDR1 and CDR2: SGHAT, FQNNGV. The CDR3 length is 11 residues. V lost 3 bases and J 9 bases, leaving 6 bases between the germline ends. General study results and limits: The recorded TCR beta diversity per million T cells decreased in a roughly linear manner with age.

PCR was performed a second time for about 7 to 12 cycles using a sample-barcoded 5' primer and a J-beta primer mix. TCRdb fed the 5' RACE reads into MiXCR, producing one record per CDR3 protein. The data hold about 620,000 distinct CDR3 sequences, with around a fifth observed a single time. The chain carries TRBV11-2 and TRBJ2-1; tentatively, D is TRBD2 (5 bases). The specimen was blood. The source is an older man in good health. The CDR3 loop is CASSFEGEQFF. CDR3 DNA sequence: TGTGCCAGCAGCTTCGAGGGTGAGCAGTTCTTC.